The 24 T cell receptor beta chains given below trace back to one sample, sequenced in a study of blood T cell repertoires in COVID-19. Here immunoSEQ multiplex PCR was the method, and the copy in TCRdb shows in-frame clones only, minus some. In the table there are tens of thousands of clones, roughly 80% of which are singletons. Sequencing input: peripheral blood. The receptors were gathered from a woman at least 80 years old with acute or convalescent COVID-19.

The chain has TRBV13 and TRBJ1-2, with 9 bases identical to TRBD1. The junction had 4 bases not matched to a gene; V was cut back by 3 bases and J by 8 bases. Germline V gene data show CDR1 as PRHDT and CDR2 as FYEKMQ (reference sequence). CDR3 length equals 13 residues. This chain's CDR3 is CASSFRQGGGYTF. CDR3 nucleotide sequence: TGTGCCAGCAGCTTCAGACAGGGGGGCGGCTACACCTTC.

The chain uses TRBV27 and TRBJ2-2; 8 positions match TRBD1. The CDR3 is 15 residues long. Germline V gene data show CDR1 as MNHEY and CDR2 as SMNVEV (reference sequence). The junction had 4 bases not matched to a gene; V was cut back by 3 bases and J by 4 bases. In DNA form, the CDR3 reads TGTGCCAGCAGTTTTATGACAGGGGTCACCGGGGAGCTGTTTTTT. Translating it yields CASSFMTGVTGELFF.

The V gene is TRBV9, the J gene TRBJ1-5; 10 nucleotides agree with TRBD1. J was trimmed by 2 bases and V by 4 bases; bases with no gene match: 3. The CDR3 sequence is 15 residues long. Germline V gene sequence: CDR1 SGDLS, CDR2 YYNGEE. The CDR3, as DNA: TGTGCCAGCAGCCTCGGGACAGGGGGCAATCAGCCCCAGCATTTT. It is translated as CASSLGTGGNQPQHF.

The gene calls are TRBV4-1 and TRBJ2-7; TRBD2 aligns across 12 bases. Germline V CDR1 and CDR2: MGHRA, YSYEKL. The trim removed 3 bases at V and 4 bases at J, leaving 4 bases unmatched. The CDR3 contains 15 residues. The DNA for the CDR3 is TGCGCCAGCAGCCAGTTGACTAGCGGGAGATACGAGCAGTACTTC. This translates into CASSQLTSGRYEQYF.

The V call is TRBV6-1, the J call TRBJ2-1; 9 nucleotides agree with TRBD1. CDR1 and CDR2 from the germline V gene are MNHNS and SASEGT. V lost 1 base to trimming and J lost 5 bases; unmatched junction nucleotides: 9. The CDR3 totals 17 residues. CDR3 region: CASSEVLGTGIDNEQFF. CDR3 nucleotide sequence: TGTGCCAGCAGTGAAGTCCTAGGGACAGGGATTGACAATGAGCAGTTCTTC.

This sequence joins TRBV27 and TRBJ2-5; no reliable D call. V shed 4 bases and J shed 2 bases, with 11 bases lying between them. The CDR3 sequence is 14 residues long. Germline loops: CDR1 MNHEY, CDR2 SMNVEV (reference sequence). In DNA form, the CDR3 reads TGTGCCAGCAGTTCCACCGTCACTCAAGAGACCCAGTACTTC. As protein: CASSSTVTQETQYF.

This clone was counted once. The genes are TRBV30 and TRBJ2-3; 8 nucleotides match TRBD2. V lost 0 bases to trimming and J lost 15 bases; unmatched junction nucleotides: 2. Germline CDR1 reads GTSNPN; CDR2 reads SVGIG (reference sequence). The CDR3 loop spans 10 amino acids. As DNA, the CDR3 is TGTGCCTGGAGTGTGACTAGCGTTTATTTT. This encodes CAWSVTSVYF.

This clone was observed a single time. The rearrangement uses TRBV28 and TRBJ1-3, with TRBD1 matching 10 bases. V gave up 10 bases and J gave up 0 bases; unmatched junction bases: 18. The V gene's germline CDR1 is MDHEN and CDR2 SYDVKM. This CDR3 has 19 residues. The CDR3 DNA reads TGTGCCACCAAACGGACTGGGACAGGGGTCCTCGACTCTGGAAACACCATATATTTT. Translation: CATKRTGTGVLDSGNTIYF.

V usage is TRBV7-9 and J usage is TRBJ2-7; D might be TRBD1 (5 bases). V lost 1 base and J 6 bases, leaving 7 bases between the germline ends. Germline V gene data show CDR1 as SEHNR and CDR2 as FQNEAQ (reference sequence). This CDR3 contains 12 residues. CDR3 protein: CASSLVQAEQYF. CDR3 nucleotide sequence: TGTGCCAGCAGCTTAGTACAGGCCGAGCAGTACTTC.

The genes are TRBV7-2 and TRBJ2-3, with 9 bases aligning to TRBD2. The CDR3 is made up of 17 amino acids. Trimming removed 2 bases from V and 4 bases from J; junction bases left unmatched: 10. Germline assignment: CDR1 SGHTA and CDR2 FQGNSA. The CDR3 loop is CASSLRGGRASADTQYF. CDR3 sequence (DNA): TGTGCCAGCAGCTTACGGGGCGGGAGGGCCAGCGCAGATACGCAGTATTTT.

This clone turned up a few times. The V and J genes are TRBV9 and TRBJ2-7; D remains unclear. V lost 4 bases to trimming and J lost 6 bases, with 11 bases between them. This CDR3 is built from 12 residues. Germline V gene sequence: CDR1 SGDLS, CDR2 YYNGEE. For the CDR3, the DNA is TGTGCCAGCAGCCCAGGTCGGTCCGAGCAGTACTTC. Translation gives CASSPGRSEQYF. Based on the CDR3 plus reference TRBV9 and TRBJ2-7, the full variable domain is DSGVTQTPKHLITATGQRVTLRCSPRSGDLSVYWYQQSLDQGLQFLIQYYNGEERAKGNILERFSAQQFPDLHSELNLSSLELGDSALYFCASSPGRSEQYFGPGTRLTVT.

The gene calls are TRBV4-2 and TRBJ2-5, with no clear D. Looked up from germline, CDR1 is LGHNA and CDR2 is YNFKEQ. Trimming left V 1 base short and J 2 bases short, with 5 bases between. This CDR3 contains 13 residues. For the CDR3, the DNA is TGTGCCAGCAGCCAAGGCAGACAAGAGACCCAGTACTTC. Encoded protein: CASSQGRQETQYF.

The V gene is TRBV25-1, the J gene TRBJ1-2, with a tentative D call TRBD1 (6 bases). CDR1 is MGHDK, CDR2 SYGVNS, per germline. CDR3 length: 13 residues. Trimming removed 6 bases at V and 4 bases at J, with 12 bases between. CDR3 loop: CASSDRRIYGYTF. CDR3 sequence (DNA): TGTGCCAGCAGCGACAGGCGGATCTATGGCTACACCTTC.

This clone has more than one count but fewer than ten. The chain carries TRBV5-1 and TRBJ1-2; D is possibly TRBD1 (5 bases). V gave up 4 bases and J gave up 0 bases, with 13 bases separating them. Germline V lookup: CDR1 SGHRS, CDR2 YFSETQ. This CDR3 is built from 15 residues. The CDR3 region has the DNA TGCGCCAGCAGCGTCCGGAGGGGAGCTAACTATGGCTACACCTTC. This gives the protein CASSVRRGANYGYTF.

V and J are TRBV5-4 and TRBJ2-2; perhaps TRBD1 as D (5 bases). V was clipped by 1 base and J by 1 base, with 5 bases between them. CDR1 is SGHNT, CDR2 YYREEE, per germline (reference sequence). CDR3 length: 14 amino acids. The CDR3 reads CASSLTGNTGELFF. Written as DNA, the CDR3 is TGTGCCAGCAGCTTGACAGGGAACACCGGGGAGCTGTTTTTT.

The CDR3 region has the DNA TGTGCCAGCAGTGAGGGACAGGGGTGGCGAACTGAAGCTTTCTTT. It translates to CASSEGQGWRTEAFF. The V gene is TRBV2, the J gene TRBJ1-1; 10 nucleotides match TRBD1. The CDR3 totals 15 residues. The junction had 6 bases not matched to a gene; V was cut back by 3 bases and J by 5 bases. The germline V gene has CDR1 SNHLY and CDR2 FYNNEI.

The chain uses TRBV7-9 and TRBJ2-1; a weak D match, TRBD2 (6 bases). V was pared by 1 base and J by 1 base, with 8 bases between. The CDR3 spans 15 residues. The germline V gene has CDR1 SEHNR and CDR2 FQNEAQ (reference sequence). The CDR3 coding sequence is TGTGCCAGCAGCTTAGTCGGGAGATCCTACAATGAGCAGTTCTTC. It specifies CASSLVGRSYNEQFF.

The chain employs TRBV7-8 and TRBJ2-1; 9 nucleotides line up with TRBD1. The CDR3 sequence is 13 residues long. CDR1 and CDR2 from the germline V gene are SGHVS and FQNEAQ. V dropped 5 bases and J dropped 10; count of bases not matched to a gene: 6. The DNA of the CDR3 is TGTGCCAGCAGCCGAGGACAGGGGCACGAGCAGTTCTTC. Protein sequence: CASSRGQGHEQFF.

The gene calls are TRBV10-3 and TRBJ1-4, with 8 bases aligning to TRBD1. The CDR3 runs 14 residues. The V segment lost 6 bases and the J segment 7 bases; nucleotides outside the gene matches: 7. Germline V CDR1 and CDR2: ENHRY, SYGVKD. CDR3 protein: CAIRAGTGGEKLFF. CDR3 DNA sequence: TGTGCCATCAGGGCCGGGACAGGAGGTGAAAAACTGTTTTTT.

V usage is TRBV7-2 and J usage is TRBJ2-1, with a possible D match to TRBD2 (6 bases). The V gene's germline CDR1 is SGHTA and CDR2 FQGNSA. V dropped 5 bases and J dropped 2 bases, with 16 bases sitting between them. The CDR3 totals 16 residues. The CDR3 sequence: CASSQQGGNTYNEQFF. The CDR3 bases are TGTGCCAGCAGCCAGCAGGGCGGGAACACCTACAATGAGCAGTTCTTC.

V usage is TRBV9 and J usage is TRBJ2-1; D is unresolved. The germline gives CDR1 SGDLS, CDR2 YYNGEE. V lost 1 base and J lost 9, with 14 bases in between. This CDR3 spans 14 amino acids. This CDR3 is CASSVYLAFGEQFF. In DNA, the CDR3 is TGTGCCAGCAGCGTATACCTCGCTTTCGGTGAGCAGTTCTTC. Filled out from reference TRBV9 and TRBJ2-1, the complete variable domain reads DSGVTQTPKHLITATGQRVTLRCSPRSGDLSVYWYQQSLDQGLQFLIQYYNGEERAKGNILERFSAQQFPDLHSELNLSSLELGDSALYFCASSVYLAFGEQFFGPGTRLTVL.

The rearrangement joins TRBV27 to TRBJ2-1; 11 bases line up with TRBD2. The length of the CDR3 is 18 residues. Looked up from germline, CDR1 is MNHEY and CDR2 is SMNVEV (reference sequence). V lost 2 bases to trimming and J lost 4 bases; unmatched junction nucleotides: 10. The CDR3 DNA reads TGTGCCAGCAGTTTAGAACGTTGGGGGACTAGCGGTTACAATGAGCAGTTCTTC. This codes for CASSLERWGTSGYNEQFF.

The chain carries TRBV3-1 (or the pseudogene TRBV3-2) and TRBJ2-7, with TRBD2 matching 11 bases. CDR1 and CDR2 from the germline V gene are LGHDT and YNNKEL (reference sequence). J lost 3 bases, V lost 4 bases, and 8 bases had no gene match. The length of the CDR3 is 16 residues. The CDR3 DNA sequence: TGTGCCAGCAGCCTCTTGATAGGGACTAGCGGCTACGAGCAGTACTTC. Amino acids: CASSLLIGTSGYEQYF.

This clone is a singleton in its sample. The chain employs TRBV4-1 and TRBJ2-1; maybe TRBD2 (6 bases). CDR3 length: 17 amino acids. Trimming removed 1 base from V and 4 bases from J, with 17 bases in between. CDR1 is MGHRA and CDR2 is YSYEKL in the germline V gene. The CDR3 region is CASSQGLTRLVYNEQFF. In DNA form, the CDR3 reads TGCGCCAGCAGCCAAGGATTGACGAGACTAGTGTACAATGAGCAGTTCTTC.